The present T cell receptor beta chain was sequenced within a study of T cell responses to AZD1222 COVID-19 vaccine. Across the whole study: Recipients boosted at about 4 weeks or about 12 weeks are pooled. Study-level points and caveats: Samples come after the peak T cell response, not at day 14. Just a handful of AZD1222 recipients were seropositive at baseline.

Produced via immunoSEQ multiplex PCR; TCRdb's table is partial and in-frame only. The table records about 100,000 clones, approximately 87% of them present only once. Germline V gene data show CDR1 as SGHDN and CDR2 as FVKESK. The CDR3 loop spans 17 amino acids. Unmatched junction bases numbered 5, after V lost 2 bases and J lost 0 bases. As regards this clone: The antigen is undetermined.

The TCR sequence derives from an adult in good health. The rearrangement links TRBV14 to TRBJ1-4; 8 positions match TRBD1. Sequences were derived from peripheral blood, sampled on day 0 of AZD1222 vaccination. The chain's CDR3 is CASSQWTGTATNEKLFF. CDR3 nucleotides: TGTGCCAGCAGCCAATGGACAGGGACAGCAACTAATGAAAAACTGTTTTTT. The whole variable domain, remainder taken from reference TRBV14 and TRBJ1-4, is EAGVTQFPSHSVIEKGQTVTLRCDPISGHDNLYWYRRVMGKEIKFLLHFVKESKQDESGMPNNRFLAERTGGTYSTLKVQPAELEDSGVYFCASSQWTGTATNEKLFFGSGTQLSVL.